The subject of this entry is one T cell receptor (beta chain). Its antigen is currently unknown. CD45RO/CCR7/CD25/CD127/CD95/CD27 sorting isolated CD4+ naive, central memory, regulatory and stem cell-like memory cells. Isolated RNA was reverse transcribed in full, so expressed TCRB transcripts were sequenced. Here immunoSEQ multiplex PCR was the method, and the copy in TCRdb shows in-frame clones only, minus some. Among more than 95,000 clones listed, over 25% were seen once. The data originate from a study of beta chain features in type 1 diabetes. Study conclusions and caveats: Shortening that was moderate but significant affected the TCRB CDR3s of Type 1 diabetes patients in all four CD4+ subsets.

This CDR3 spans 14 amino acids. V was clipped by 4 bases and J by 1 base, with 10 bases between them. The germline V gene encodes CDR1 LNHDA and CDR2 SQIVND (reference sequence). The sequence derives from a woman aged 18-29 years with type 1 diabetes. The specimen sequenced was central memory CD4+ T cells from blood. V is TRBV19 and J is TRBJ1-1; no clear D. As DNA, the CDR3 is TGTGCCAGTAGTAGGAGACGGGGGAACACTGAAGCTTTCTTT. This translates into CASSRRRGNTEAFF.